Listed here is a single T cell receptor beta chain. The sample belongs to a study of control samples from healthy donors and cancer patients. Per germline, CDR1 ENHRY and CDR2 SYGVKD. The CDR3 is 18 residues long. V lost 0 bases to trimming and J lost 7 bases, with 25 bases between them. TCRdb's copy holds only in-frame clones and misses some; the assay was immunoSEQ multiplex PCR. Of 150,000 or so clones listed, 93% are singletons. V gene TRBV10-3 combines with J gene TRBJ2-7, with unresolved D. Sequencing input: blood. The clonotype originates from a man aged 18 to 29 in good health. The CDR3 reads CAISESLFGKTASREQYF. As DNA, the CDR3 is TGTGCCATCAGTGAGTCATTGTTCGGTAAGACCGCGTCCCGGGAGCAGTACTTC.